Listed below are T cell receptor beta chains from one sample, sequenced in a study of T cells after yellow fever vaccination. TCRdb re-analysed the 5' RACE reads in MiXCR, keeping a single row per CDR3 protein. The sample lists approximately 510,000 distinct CDR3 sequences; 21% were seen once. Sample: PBMCs, taken about 21 days after the first yellow fever vaccination. These receptors originate from a man aged 18 to 29 who received the YFV17D yellow fever vaccine. The CDR3 runs from the conserved cysteine through the conserved F or W. D genes are given only for firm matches. For some rows the clone size is stated as once, few or many, or as a class when expanded; others skip it.

clone_size j_call v_call d_call cdr3_nt cdr3_aa
NA TRBJ2-7 TRBV3-1 NA TGTGCCAGCAGCCAAGAGTATGCGGGTCCCGAGCAGTACTTC CASSQEYAGPEQYF
NA TRBJ2-3 TRBV10-3 TRBD2 TGTGCCATCACTGAACTAGCGGGGGGCACAACAGATACGCAGTATTTT CAITELAGGTTDTQYF
few TRBJ2-7 TRBV13 TRBD2 TGTGCCAGCAGCTGGGGACTAGCGGGGGGAATCCAGTACTTC CASSWGLAGGIQYF
NA TRBJ2-5 TRBV25-1 TRBD2 TGTGCCAGCAGTGAATCTGGGACTAGCGGGCTGCGAGAGACCCAGTACTTC CASSESGTSGLRETQYF
NA TRBJ2-2 TRBV12-3/TRBV12-4 NA TGTGTCAGCAGTTTATCAGGGGGGGCTTTCCACACCGGGGAGCTGTTTTTT CVSSLSGGAFHTGELFF
NA TRBJ1-2 TRBV7-9 NA TGTGCCAGCAGACCAGCAGGAATCAACTATGGCTACACCTTC CASRPAGINYGYTF
NA TRBJ2-2 TRBV10-3 TRBD2 TGTGCCATCAGTGATTGGGAGCGGGAGACCGGGGAGCTGTTTTTT CAISDWERETGELFF
NA TRBJ2-1 TRBV5-4 NA TGTGCCAGCAGCAACCCAGGGACTCCTAATGAGCAGTTCTTC CASSNPGTPNEQFF
NA TRBJ2-5 TRBV12-3/TRBV12-4 NA TGTGCCAGCAGTGGTACGGGCGGGGGCGAGACCCAGTACTTC CASSGTGGGETQYF
NA TRBJ2-5 TRBV19 NA TGTGCCAGTAAGGGTGTACAAGAGACCCAGTACTTC CASKGVQETQYF
few TRBJ1-6 TRBV9 NA TGTGCCAGCAGCGTCGGACCGGAGGGGAGGCGGTTCCTCCACTTT CASSVGPEGRRFLHF
NA TRBJ1-5 TRBV9 TRBD1 TGTGCCAGCAGCTCGGGACAGTCAAACCTTCAGCCCCAGCATTTT CASSSGQSNLQPQHF
few TRBJ2-2 TRBV9 NA TGTGCCAGCAGCGATCGAACAGGGTTCACCGGGGAGCTGTTTTTT CASSDRTGFTGELFF
many TRBJ2-1 TRBV3-1 NA TGTGCCAGCAGCCAAGATATCGATGGGAGACACTGGCTCTTC CASSQDIDGRHWLF
NA TRBJ1-6 TRBV13 TRBD1 TGTGCCAGCAGCTTACAAGGACAGGGAGTAGGGTATTCACCCCTCCACTTT CASSLQGQGVGYSPLHF
NA TRBJ2-1 TRBV19 TRBD2 TGTGCCAGTAGTAGGCGGGGGTGGCATGAGCAGTTCTTC CASSRRGWHEQFF
few TRBJ1-2 TRBV5-6 TRBD1 TGTGCCAGCACAGGAAGACAGGGATCCTATGGCTACACCTTC CASTGRQGSYGYTF
few TRBJ2-5 TRBV7-9 NA TGTGCCAGCAGCTCTGAGATGGAGACCCAGTACTTC CASSSEMETQYF
NA TRBJ1-5 TRBV2 NA TGTGCCAGCAGTGAAGACCGGGGGCCTCAGCCCCAGCATTTT CASSEDRGPQPQHF
NA TRBJ1-3 TRBV4-2 TRBD1 TGTGCCAGCAAGGGTACGGGGAAGGGGGCTGAGGAGAACACCATATATTTT CASKGTGKGAEENTIYF
NA TRBJ1-1 TRBV28 NA TGTGCCAGCTCCCCCCTCCCGGAAACTGAAGCTTTCTTT CASSPLPETEAFF
NA TRBJ2-2 TRBV7-6 TRBD2 TGTGCCAGCAGCTACAGCGGGAAAACCGGGGAGCTGTTTTTT CASSYSGKTGELFF
NA TRBJ1-4 TRBV6-6 NA TGTGCCAGCACCTCCGGGGGAGCACTGTTTTTT CASTSGGALFF
few TRBJ2-4 TRBV7-2 NA TGTGCCAGCAGCTTAGTGGCTTACAGCGGCAAAAACATTCAGTACTTC CASSLVAYSGKNIQYF
NA TRBJ2-7 TRBV19 NA TGTGCCAGTAGTATAGGACACCTCTACGAGCAGTACTTC CASSIGHLYEQYF
few TRBJ2-5 TRBV27 NA TGTGCCAGCAGTCCACCCTTCCAAGAGACCCAGTACTTC CASSPPFQETQYF
few TRBJ2-2 TRBV29-1 TRBD1 TGCAGCGGGGGGACAGCGAACACCGGGGAGCTGTTTTTT CSGGTANTGELFF
few TRBJ2-2 TRBV7-6 NA TGTGCCAGCAGCTCCCTTGACTCGGTGGGCACCGGGGAGCTGTTTTTT CASSSLDSVGTGELFF
few TRBJ2-1 TRBV4-3 TRBD2 TGCGCCAGCAGCCAAGATCCTAGCGGGGCCTTCGCGCATGAGCAGTTCTTC CASSQDPSGAFAHEQFF
NA TRBJ1-6 TRBV3-1 NA TGTGCCAGCAGCCAAGGAGGGGGTAACGGTTCACCCCTCCACTTT CASSQGGGNGSPLHF
few TRBJ1-5 TRBV3-1 TRBD1 TGTGCCAGCAGCCAAGCTGGGACAGATCAGCCCCAGCATTTT CASSQAGTDQPQHF
few TRBJ2-5 TRBV10-3 TRBD2 TGTGCCATCAGTGAGGGGAAGGGTAGCGGGACCCAAGAGACCCAGTACTTC CAISEGKGSGTQETQYF
NA TRBJ1-5 TRBV5-4 NA TGTGCCAGCAGCTTGGGTCCGGGCGGGCAGCCCCAGCATTTT CASSLGPGGQPQHF
NA TRBJ1-2 TRBV20-1 NA TGCAGGCCTAACAGGGTTTATGGCTACACCTTC CRPNRVYGYTF
once TRBJ2-2 TRBV7-7 NA TGTGCCAGCAGCTTGGGGGGAGCCACGAACACCGGGGAGCTGTTTTTT CASSLGGATNTGELFF
NA TRBJ2-5 TRBV2 NA TGTGCCAGCAGTCCAAACAGGGCGGGGGAAGAGACCCAGTACTTC CASSPNRAGEETQYF
NA TRBJ2-1 TRBV2 TRBD1 TGTGCCAGCAGTGAAAGTGGGGACAGGGTTCATGAGCAGTTCTTC CASSESGDRVHEQFF
NA TRBJ2-5 TRBV3-1 NA TGTGCCAGCAGCCAGACCACTACAGGGACCCAGTACTTC CASSQTTTGTQYF
NA TRBJ1-1 TRBV29-1 NA TGCAGCGTTAAAGGGCTAGTGCCTGAAGCTTTCTTT CSVKGLVPEAFF
few TRBJ2-7 TRBV5-1 NA TGCGCCAGCAGGGTGGCCGGGGGTGGCTACGAGCAGTACTTC CASRVAGGGYEQYF
NA TRBJ2-6 TRBV29-1 NA TGCAGCGTTTGGGGTGACTCTGGGGCCAACGTCCTGACTTTC CSVWGDSGANVLTF
NA TRBJ1-2 TRBV4-1 NA TGCGCCAGCAGCCATACGGGGGCGCGAGGCTACACCTTC CASSHTGARGYTF
NA TRBJ1-1 TRBV24-1 NA TGTGCCACCAGTGATTTTACAGGCCGAGTCGGGGCTTTCTTT CATSDFTGRVGAFF
NA TRBJ2-1 TRBV24-1 NA TGTGCCACCACGGCGGGCAATCAATACAATGAGCAGTTCTTC CATTAGNQYNEQFF
NA TRBJ2-5 TRBV7-2 NA TGTGCCAGCAGCTTGTCCAGGGCTCAAGAGACCCAGTACTTC CASSLSRAQETQYF
few TRBJ2-5 TRBV7-9 NA TGTGCCAGCAGCCCACGTGGGACGGTGTACCAAGAGACCCAGTACTTC CASSPRGTVYQETQYF
few TRBJ2-7 TRBV27 TRBD1 TGTGCCAGCAGTTCCATGTCCGGGACAGGGATTTCCTACGAGCAGTACTTC CASSSMSGTGISYEQYF
few TRBJ1-4 TRBV2 NA TGTGCCAGCATGGCTACAGAAACTAATGAAAAACTGTTTTTT CASMATETNEKLFF
many TRBJ2-2 TRBV5-5 TRBD1 TGTGCCAGCAGCTTCCAGGACAGGACTACCGGGGAGCTGTTTTTT CASSFQDRTTGELFF
NA TRBJ2-5 TRBV7-2 TRBD2 TGTGCCAGCAAAGCGGGGGCCTCCCTCCAAGAGACCCAGTACTTC CASKAGASLQETQYF
NA TRBJ2-1 TRBV7-9 NA TGTGCCAGCAGCTTAGCCGCTGGCGCAGTCTCCTACAATGAGCAGTTCTTC CASSLAAGAVSYNEQFF